Listed here is a single T cell receptor (beta chain). These data come from a study of shared clonotypes between healthy human individuals. Across several immunoSEQ plates, the genomic DNA of each subset was split evenly. Measured with immunoSEQ multiplex PCR; TCRdb has only the in-frame clones, and not every one. This sample yields about half a million clones, of which roughly 85% are seen a single time; approximately 12% belongs to the top ten. Per the germline V gene, CDR1 is GTSNPN and CDR2 is SVGIG (reference sequence). The CDR3 consists of 12 residues. Donors were healthy HIV-negative adults without recently reported acute infections or vaccinations.

The genes are TRBV30 and TRBJ2-3, with 10 nucleotides matching TRBD2. This clonotype was obtained from a woman in her thirties or forties in good health. Some clones in this sample may be carry-over from other donors' samples. Sequencing was performed on PBMCs. The CDR3 sequence is CVLAGASDTQYF. In DNA form, the CDR3 reads TGTGTGCTAGCGGGAGCCTCAGATACGCAGTATTTT.